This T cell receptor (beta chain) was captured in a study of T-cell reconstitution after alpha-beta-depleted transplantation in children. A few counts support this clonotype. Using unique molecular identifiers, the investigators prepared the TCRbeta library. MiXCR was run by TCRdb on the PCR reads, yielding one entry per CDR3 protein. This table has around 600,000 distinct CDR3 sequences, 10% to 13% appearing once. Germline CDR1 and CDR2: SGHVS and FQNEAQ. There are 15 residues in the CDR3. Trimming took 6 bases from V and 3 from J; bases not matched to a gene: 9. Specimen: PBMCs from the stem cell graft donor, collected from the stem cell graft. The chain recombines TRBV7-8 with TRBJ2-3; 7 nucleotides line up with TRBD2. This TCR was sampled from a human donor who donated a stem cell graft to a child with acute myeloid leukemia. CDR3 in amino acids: CASSNVGGFTDTQYF. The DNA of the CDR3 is TGTGCCAGCAGTAACGTCGGGGGGTTTACAGATACGCAGTATTTT.